Presented here are 32 T cell receptor beta chains from one specimen sequenced in a study of CD8 T cells in Susac syndrome. When the RNA was reverse transcribed, random hexamers were used with an input of roughly 0.5 to 1 ug. TCRdb analysed the immunoSEQ multiplex PCR reads with MiXCR anew, one entry per CDR3 protein. The sample shows approximately 200,000 distinct CDR3 sequences, 92% of them seen only once. The sample taken for sequencing was CD8+ T cells from PBMCs. These receptors originate from a human donor with multiple sclerosis.

The rearrangement joins TRBV27 to TRBJ2-7; no reliable D call. The V end lost 5 bases, the J end lost 0 bases, and 8 bases lay between the germline ends. CDR1 MNHEY and CDR2 SMNVEV come from the germline V gene (reference sequence). The CDR3 consists of 13 residues. The CDR3 protein is CASSRSLSYEQYF. The CDR3 DNA reads TGTGCCAGCAGTCGGAGCCTCTCCTACGAGCAGTACTTC.

The CDR3 DNA is TGTGCCAGCAGTTTGTCAGCCCCCTCGGAGCAGTTCTTC. Translated, it gives CASSLSAPSEQFF. The V and J genes are TRBV27 and TRBJ2-1, with D uncertain. V gave up 3 bases and J gave up 10 bases, with 13 bases separating them. The CDR3 extends over 13 amino acids. Germline V CDR1 and CDR2: MNHEY, SMNVEV (reference sequence).

In its sample, this clonotype was seen once. The J gene is TRBJ2-5, the V gene TRBV12-3 or TRBV12-4; 7 nucleotides agree with TRBD2. This CDR3 has 14 residues. The V segment lost 6 bases and the J segment 5 bases; nucleotides outside the gene matches: 9. The CDR3 is CASSPPLGGETQYF. Here the CDR3 DNA reads TGTGCCAGCAGCCCACCCCTGGGGGGGGAGACCCAGTACTTC.

The chain recombines TRBV5-4 with TRBJ2-5; D is uncertain. Germline CDR1 reads SGHNT; CDR2 reads YYREEE (reference sequence). Trimming pared 2 bases from V and 1 base from J, leaving 12 bases between. The CDR3 extends over 15 amino acids. The CDR3 protein is CASSFRQFIQETQYF. Written as DNA, the CDR3 is TGTGCCAGCAGCTTTAGGCAGTTTATCCAAGAGACCCAGTACTTC.

The chain is built from TRBV19 and TRBJ2-6; D remains ambiguous. The CDR3 totals 15 residues. V was cut by 3 bases and J by 7 bases, with 13 bases left in between. Germline CDR1 LNHDA, CDR2 SQIVND (reference sequence). CDR3 region: CASSIIASGANVLTF. CDR3 bases: TGTGCCAGTAGTATCATCGCCAGTGGAGCCAACGTCCTGACTTTC.

The V and J genes are TRBV5-6 and TRBJ1-6; D might be TRBD1 (5 bases). V dropped 1 base and J dropped 8 bases, with 13 bases sitting between them. The germline V gene has CDR1 SGHDT and CDR2 YYEEEE. The CDR3 is 15 amino acids. CDR3 loop: CASSLNRGGDSPLHF. For the CDR3, the DNA is TGTGCCAGCAGCTTGAACAGAGGAGGGGATTCACCCCTCCACTTT. Combining the CDR3 with reference TRBV5-6 and TRBJ1-6 gives the whole variable domain DAGVTQSPTHLIKTRGQQVTLRCSPKSGHDTVSWYQQALGQGPQFIFQYYEEEERQRGNFPDRFSGHQFPNYSSELNVNALLLGDSALYLCASSLNRGGDSPLHFGNGTRLTVT.

This clonotype was seen only once. This chain joins TRBV7-9 and TRBJ1-5; D call uncertain. The V end lost 4 bases, the J end lost 9 bases, and 16 bases lay between the germline ends. The germline V gene has CDR1 SEHNR and CDR2 FQNEAQ (reference sequence). This CDR3 has 14 amino acids. This CDR3 is CASSSGMRPTPQHF. In nucleotides, the CDR3 is TGTGCCAGCAGCTCGGGTATGAGGCCAACGCCCCAGCATTTT.

The chain joins TRBV19 to TRBJ1-1; maybe TRBD1 (5 bases). Looked up from germline, CDR1 is LNHDA and CDR2 is SQIVND (reference sequence). The CDR3 runs 15 residues. Trimming removed 5 bases at V and 2 bases at J, with 15 bases between. Here the CDR3 reads CASSLPLGTNTEAFF. The DNA of the CDR3 is TGTGCCAGTAGTTTGCCCCTAGGGACCAACACTGAAGCTTTCTTT. The variable domain in full, completed from reference TRBV19 and TRBJ1-1, reads DGGITQSPKYLFRKEGQNVTLSCEQNLNHDAMYWYRQDPGQGLRLIYYSQIVNDFQKGDIAEGYSVSREKKESFPLTVTSAQKNPTAFYLCASSLPLGTNTEAFFGQGTRLTVV.

The rearrangement links TRBV7-2 to TRBJ1-2, with D possibly TRBD1 on 5 matching bases. CDR3 length: 18 amino acids. In germline, CDR1 is SGHTA, CDR2 FQGNSA. Trimming removed 3 bases at V and 8 bases at J, with 28 bases between. In DNA, the CDR3 is TGTGCCAGCAGCTTGGCTTCGGGACGTCTTTTTTTGGACTCGGGCTACACCTTC. Encoded protein: CASSLASGRLFLDSGYTF.

The chain uses TRBV9 and TRBJ1-2; TRBD1 might be the D (6 bases). The CDR3 has 15 residues. Trimming removed 3 bases from V and 4 bases from J, with 16 bases in between. Germline V gene lookup returns CDR1 SGDLS and CDR2 YYNGEE. CDR3 sequence: CASSDNRASSYGYTF. DNA for the CDR3: TGTGCCAGCAGCGACAACAGGGCATCGAGCTATGGCTACACCTTC.

The rearrangement joins TRBV4-3 to TRBJ1-5, with unresolved D. Trimming shortened V by 1 base and J by 3 bases, and 10 bases separated the two germline ends. This CDR3 has 15 residues. From germline, CDR1 is LGHNA and CDR2 YSLEER. The CDR3: CASSQVRSDNQPQHF. Here the CDR3 DNA reads TGCGCCAGCAGCCAAGTTAGGAGTGACAATCAGCCCCAGCATTTT.

V gene TRBV9 combines with J gene TRBJ2-5, with D perhaps matching TRBD2 (6 bases). V was shortened by 4 bases and J by 3 bases, with 13 bases between the two germline ends. The germline CDR1 and CDR2 sequences are SGDLS and YYNGEE. The CDR3 sequence is 14 residues long. The CDR3, as DNA: TGTGCCAGCAGCACCTGGGACTGGGAAGAGACCCAGTACTTC. Its protein product is CASSTWDWEETQYF.

This CDR3 reads CASSHSAFESAMDGYTF. The DNA of the CDR3 is TGTGCCAGCAGCCACTCAGCCTTTGAGTCAGCTATGGATGGCTACACCTTC. V gene TRBV3-1 combines with J gene TRBJ1-2; D is ambiguous. Trimming removed 3 bases from V and 6 bases from J, with 23 bases in between. The germline V gene has CDR1 LGHDT and CDR2 YNNKEL (reference sequence). The CDR3 contains 17 residues.

V is TRBV6-5 and J is TRBJ1-5; D is perhaps TRBD1 (5 bases). Between the trimmed V and J ends, which lost 2 bases and 2 bases, there was a span of 16 bases. The CDR3 extends over 17 amino acids. Per germline, CDR1 MNHEY and CDR2 SVGAGI. CDR3 DNA sequence: TGTGCCAGCAGTTACCTCGGGGGGGATAAGGGCAATCAGCCCCAGCATTTT. This gives the protein CASSYLGGDKGNQPQHF.

The chain has TRBV12-3 or TRBV12-4 and TRBJ1-5; unclear D gene. V lost 3 bases and J lost 2, with 14 bases in between. The CDR3 is made up of 16 amino acids. The CDR3 reads CASSFPDRRGNQPQHF. CDR3 nucleotides: TGTGCCAGCAGTTTCCCTGACCGGCGGGGCAATCAGCCCCAGCATTTT.

V is TRBV6-6 and J is TRBJ1-1; 8 bases match TRBD1. Per germline, CDR1 MNHNY and CDR2 SVGAGI (reference sequence). The J segment lost 8 bases and the V segment lost 2 bases, leaving 1 base of the junction unmatched. The CDR3 consists of 12 residues. In nucleotides, the CDR3 is TGTGCCAGCAGTTACGGGGACAGGGAAGCTTTCTTT. Protein product: CASSYGDREAFF.

J is TRBJ1-2 and V is TRBV12-3 or TRBV12-4; D unresolved. This CDR3 region has 11 residues. V was trimmed by 5 bases and J by 4 bases, leaving 5 bases between them. CDR3 region: CASSGLYGYTF. As DNA, the CDR3 is TGTGCCAGCAGTGGCCTCTATGGCTACACCTTC.

The gene calls are TRBV7-2 and TRBJ2-5, with TRBD2 matching over 8 bases. This CDR3 region has 14 residues. CDR1 is SGHTA, CDR2 FQGNSA, per germline. The V and J ends lost 3 bases and 7 bases, in that order; junction bases with no gene match: 7. As DNA, the CDR3 is TGTGCCAGCAGCTTCCCGGGGGGGTCGAGGACCCAGTACTTC. Protein product: CASSFPGGSRTQYF.

V gene TRBV29-1 combines with J gene TRBJ2-1; no clear D. CDR1 and CDR2 (germline): SQVTM, ANQGSEA. This CDR3 contains 11 residues. The CDR3 sequence: CSTFRDNEQFF. Written as DNA, the CDR3 is TGCTCGACCTTCCGGGACAATGAGCAGTTCTTC.

The chain joins TRBV5-1 to TRBJ2-2; D is perhaps TRBD2 (6 bases). This CDR3 region has 15 residues. Germline CDR1 reads SGHRS; CDR2 reads YFSETQ. V shed 4 bases and J shed 3 bases, with 13 bases lying between them. CDR3 DNA sequence: TGCGCCAGCAGCCCCTTCCGGGAGTACACCGGGGAGCTGTTTTTT. This translates into CASSPFREYTGELFF.

This chain joins TRBV9 and TRBJ2-5; D is uncertain. In germline, CDR1 is SGDLS, CDR2 YYNGEE. V shed 0 bases and J shed 7 bases, with 4 bases lying between them. The CDR3 totals 11 residues. In DNA, the CDR3 is TGTGCCAGCAGCGTAGATGGGACCCAGTACTTC. Its translation: CASSVDGTQYF.

This sequence joins TRBV5-6 and TRBJ2-5; D not resolved. The CDR3 is 15 amino acids. The V end was cut by 2 bases, the J end by 5 bases, with 16 bases between. Germline CDR1 and CDR2: SGHDT and YYEEEE. The CDR3 DNA sequence: TGTGCCAGCAGCTTTACGGATCTAGAGCATGAGACCCAGTACTTC. Amino acids: CASSFTDLEHETQYF.

The chain recombines TRBV5-6 with TRBJ2-1; 7 positions match TRBD1. V was clipped by 2 bases and J by 4 bases; unmatched bases: 3. This CDR3 spans 14 amino acids. Germline lookup yields CDR1 SGHDT and CDR2 YYEEEE. The CDR3 loop reads CASSFLGQYNEQFF. The CDR3 bases are TGTGCCAGCAGCTTTTTGGGACAGTACAATGAGCAGTTCTTC.

The V gene is TRBV30, the J gene TRBJ2-1, with 9 bases aligning to TRBD2. J was trimmed by 12 bases and V by 4 bases; bases with no gene match: 13. The CDR3 runs 14 residues. Germline V lookup: CDR1 GTSNPN, CDR2 SVGIG (reference sequence). The CDR3 loop reads CAWMVAAGGLGQFF. For the CDR3, the DNA is TGTGCCTGGATGGTCGCAGCGGGAGGTCTTGGGCAGTTCTTC.

The rearrangement links TRBV7-6 to TRBJ2-5; the D gene could be TRBD1 or TRBD2 (5 bases each). Deletions cut 5 bases from V and 1 base from J, with 11 bases between. Germline lookup yields CDR1 SGHVS and CDR2 FNYEAQ. The CDR3 covers 14 residues. The chain's CDR3 is CASSQPGRQETQYF. The DNA of the CDR3 is TGTGCCAGCAGCCAACCGGGACGCCAAGAGACCCAGTACTTC. Full variable domain (missing parts from reference TRBV7-6 and TRBJ2-5): GAGVSQSPRYKVTKRGQDVALRCDPISGHVSLYWYRQALGQGPEFLTYFNYEAQQDKSGLPNDRFSAERPEGSISTLTIQRTEQRDSAMYRCASSQPGRQETQYFGPGTRLLVL.

This chain joins TRBV13 and TRBJ2-7, with 8 bases identical to TRBD2. Looked up from germline, CDR1 is PRHDT and CDR2 is FYEKMQ (reference sequence). The length of the CDR3 is 13 residues. V lost 5 bases, J lost 1 base, and 1 base stayed unmatched. The CDR3 protein is CASSTGGSYEQYF. Written as DNA, the CDR3 is TGTGCCAGCAGCACGGGAGGGTCCTACGAGCAGTACTTC.

In nucleotides, the CDR3 is TGCAGCGTTACAGGGGGCATAGACTATGGCTACACCTTC. Translation gives CSVTGGIDYGYTF. The chain is built from TRBV29-1 and TRBJ1-2; 9 bases agree with TRBD1. The length of the CDR3 is 13 residues. CDR1 SQVTM and CDR2 ANQGSEA come from the germline V gene. Germline trimming cut 5 bases from V and 3 bases from J; bases unmatched to any gene: 4.

The chain uses TRBV5-1 and TRBJ2-7; D ambiguous. V was shortened by 6 bases and J by 5 bases, with 24 bases between the two germline ends. The length of the CDR3 is 16 residues. The V gene's germline CDR1 is SGHRS and CDR2 YFSETQ. CDR3 DNA sequence: TGCGCCAGCACGTCCATCCCGGCCGCCGTACCCCACGAGCAGTACTTC. It encodes CASTSIPAAVPHEQYF.

V gene TRBV6-5 combines with J gene TRBJ1-1, with D maybe TRBD1 (6 bases). Germline CDR1 is MNHEY and CDR2 is SVGAGI. V dropped 2 bases and J dropped 1 base, with 20 bases sitting between them. The CDR3 is 18 amino acids. As DNA, the CDR3 is TGTGCCAGCAGTTACACTTATATCGACAGGTTGGAGAACACTGAAGCTTTCTTT. Translation: CASSYTYIDRLENTEAFF.

The rearrangement uses TRBV5-6 and TRBJ2-1; 9 nucleotides align to TRBD1. The CDR3 totals 14 residues. V lost 3 bases and J lost 7; bases outside the gene matches: 5. Germline V gives CDR1 SGHDT, CDR2 YYEEEE. CDR3 sequence: CASSWGQGQNEQFF. The DNA for the CDR3 is TGTGCCAGCAGCTGGGGACAGGGCCAGAATGAGCAGTTCTTC.

The chain recombines TRBV3-1 with TRBJ2-1; 8 nucleotides align to TRBD2. CDR1 is LGHDT, CDR2 YNNKEL, per germline (reference sequence). V dropped 7 bases and J dropped 2; count of bases not matched to a gene: 10. The CDR3 runs to 16 residues. This chain's CDR3 is CASTLASGSTYNEQFF. CDR3 nucleotides: TGTGCCAGCACCCTGGCCAGCGGGAGTACCTACAATGAGCAGTTCTTC.

The rearrangement links TRBV4-1 to TRBJ1-4; unclear D gene. Germline-derived CDR1 and CDR2 are MGHRA and YSYEKL. V lost 2 bases, J lost 7 bases, and 11 bases lay in between. The CDR3 runs 14 residues. Written as DNA, the CDR3 is TGCGCCAGCAGCCAACGGGGAGGCGGTGAAAAACTGTTTTTT. Its translation is CASSQRGGGEKLFF.